This T cell receptor (beta chain) was identified in a study of metastatic and nonmetastatic thyroid tumors. Study-wide findings and caveats: Relative to benign nodules, malignant thyroid tumors were reportedly characterized by significantly elevated TCR beta diversity in blood and tumor.

The CDR3 is 17 residues long. J gave up 6 bases and V 2 bases, and 15 bases lay outside the gene matches. Per the germline V gene, CDR1 is MNHEY and CDR2 is SVGEGT. Thyroid surgery was preceded by no treatment in any patient. This clone has a count of ten or more. As yet, its antigen is unknown. Using MiXCR, TCRdb reanalyzed the PCR reads. The table includes tens of thousands of clones, about 13% detected once. The TCR was taken from a female donor with papillary thyroid cancer or a benign thyroid nodule (not recorded which). Some clones in this sample may be carry-over from other donors' samples. The rearrangement joins TRBV6-2 or TRBV6-3 to TRBJ2-7, with 8 bases identical to TRBD1. Sequenced sample: blood. The CDR3 is CASSYAHSGTGGAEQYF. CDR3 DNA sequence: TGTGCCAGCAGTTACGCACACTCCGGGACAGGCGGAGCCGAGCAGTACTTC.